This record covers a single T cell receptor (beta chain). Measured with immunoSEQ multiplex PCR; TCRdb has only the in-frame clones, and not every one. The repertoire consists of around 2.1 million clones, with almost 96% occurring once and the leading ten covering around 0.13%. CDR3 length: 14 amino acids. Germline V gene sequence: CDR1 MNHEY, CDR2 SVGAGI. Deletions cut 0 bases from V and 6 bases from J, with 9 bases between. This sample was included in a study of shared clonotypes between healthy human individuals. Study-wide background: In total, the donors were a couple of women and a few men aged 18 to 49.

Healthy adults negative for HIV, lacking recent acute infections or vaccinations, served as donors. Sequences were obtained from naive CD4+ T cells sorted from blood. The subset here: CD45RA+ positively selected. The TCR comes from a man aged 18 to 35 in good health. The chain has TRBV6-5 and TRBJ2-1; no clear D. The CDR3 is CASSYSTLRNEQFF. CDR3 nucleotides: TGTGCCAGCAGTTACTCGACCCTCCGCAATGAGCAGTTCTTC.